This T cell receptor beta chain was observed in a study of shared clonotypes between healthy human individuals. Study-wide results and limits: Sharing of clonotypes among donors was expected to vary with sequencing depth.

As concerns this clone: The antigen remains undetermined.

The study drew its donors from healthy HIV-negative adults without recent acute infections or vaccinations. At the deep level, the assay was run. It was across several immunoSEQ plates that each subset's genomic DNA was evenly split. Profiled with immunoSEQ multiplex PCR; TCRdb holds only in-frame clones, not every one. The sample consists of about 470,000 clones, roughly 77% of them appearing once. CDR1 is MNHEY and CDR2 is SVGAGI in the germline V gene. V gave up 4 bases and J gave up 2 bases, with 13 bases separating them. The CDR3 totals 15 residues. This clonotype was sampled from a woman aged 40 to 50 in good health. Some clones in this sample may be carry-over from other donors' samples. Sequencing was done on a sample of PBMCs. This rearrangement joins TRBV6-5 to TRBJ2-3; D possibly uses TRBD1 or TRBD2 (5 bases each). CDR3 sequence (DNA): TGTGCCAGCAGTTTGAATCCGGGACCCACAGATACGCAGTATTTT. This gives the protein CASSLNPGPTDTQYF.